The 17 T cell receptor beta chains presented below share a single source sample, sequenced in a study of tumor T cells in aggressive B-cell lymphoma (dated by TCRdb to 2016 to 2017). The receptor library was made with the immunoSEQ multiplex PCR assay. Held by TCRdb, this immuneACCESS table contains in-frame sequences only and omits some clones. Under half of the omission traces to an unresolved V gene where checked; the cause of the rest is unknown. Here the sample has roughly 10,000 clones; around 85% occur a single time. The ten largest clones capture roughly 4.7% of the sample. Material for sequencing was tumor tissue. The receptors come from an adult with diffuse large B cell lymphoma.

The CDR3 region is CSVVRTFEETQYF. The CDR3 DNA follows: TGCAGCGTTGTAAGGACATTTGAAGAGACCCAGTACTTC. The genes are TRBV29-1 and TRBJ2-5, with a tentative D call TRBD1 (5 bases). The CDR3 spans 13 residues. Germline V gives CDR1 SQVTM, CDR2 ANQGSEA. V lost 4 bases and J lost 3, with 12 bases in between.

The chain has TRBV10-1 and TRBJ2-3, with TRBD2 matching 8 bases. This CDR3 spans 15 amino acids. The germline CDR1 and CDR2 sequences are WNHNN and SYGVQD (reference sequence). With 2 bases clipped from V and 4 bases from J, the junction kept 5 bases outside the gene matches. The CDR3 region is CASSEKRGMPDTQYF. In DNA, the CDR3 is TGCGCCAGCAGTGAGAAGCGGGGGATGCCAGATACGCAGTATTTT.

The rearrangement joins TRBV7-3 to TRBJ1-5; D unresolved. Per the germline V gene, CDR1 is SGHTA and CDR2 is FQGTGA. Trimming cost V 1 base and J 5 bases, with 9 bases left between them. The CDR3 is 14 residues long. The CDR3 region is CASSLMQLYQPQHF. In DNA form, the CDR3 reads TGTGCCAGCAGCTTAATGCAGTTGTATCAGCCCCAGCATTTT.

This clone was recorded once. CDR3 in DNA: TGTGCCAGCAGCCCGCAGCCTTTCCGGGACAGGGGGGGCACAGATACGCAGTATTTT. It specifies CASSPQPFRDRGGTDTQYF. The chain links TRBV11-1 to TRBJ2-3; 11 bases align to TRBD1. Germline V gene sequence: CDR1 SGHAT, CDR2 FQDESV (reference sequence). With V trimmed by 5 bases and J by 1 base, 14 bases remained unmatched. The CDR3 contains 19 residues.

V gene TRBV5-8 combines with J gene TRBJ2-6; TRBD1 is a possible D gene (5 bases). V was cut by 1 base and J by 4 bases, with 9 bases left in between. The CDR3 sequence is 15 residues long. Germline V gives CDR1 SGHTS, CDR2 YDEGEE. The CDR3 DNA is TGTGCCAGCAGCTTGAGGGGCGGAGGGGCCAACGTCCTGACTTTC. Protein product: CASSLRGGGANVLTF.

The chain couples TRBV5-1 to TRBJ1-2; 9 bases fit TRBD1. Losses at the gene ends were 4 bases for V and 5 bases for J; bases not matched to a gene: 6. Germline values: CDR1 SGHRS, CDR2 YFSETQ. This CDR3 has 14 amino acids. In DNA, the CDR3 is TGCGCCAGCAGCGCCGAGGGACAGGGATATGGCTACACCTTC. Amino acid sequence: CASSAEGQGYGYTF.

CDR3 amino acids: CASSIRDRANQPQHF. The CDR3 nucleotides read TGTGCCAGTAGTATACGGGACAGGGCCAATCAGCCCCAGCATTTT. The chain employs TRBV19 and TRBJ1-5, with 9 bases identical to TRBD1. Trimming at V came to 2 bases and at J to 3 bases, leaving 2 bases not matched to a gene. Per germline, CDR1 LNHDA and CDR2 SQIVND (reference sequence). CDR3 length equals 15 residues.

This sequence joins TRBV5-1 and TRBJ2-3; TRBD1 might be the D (5 bases). The CDR3 has 15 amino acids. Germline values: CDR1 SGHRS, CDR2 YFSETQ. Trimming pared 7 bases from V and 0 bases from J, leaving 15 bases between. CDR3 protein: CASATTDLSTDTQYF. The CDR3 coding sequence is TGCGCCAGCGCTACGACAGATCTTAGCACAGATACGCAGTATTTT.

The chain recombines TRBV29-1 with TRBJ2-7; 10 bases line up with TRBD2. Germline loops: CDR1 SQVTM, CDR2 ANQGSEA. The CDR3 runs to 14 residues. The CDR3 region has the DNA TGCAGGTTGGAATCCAGCGGGAGGGTTTACGAGCAGTACTTC. It encodes CRLESSGRVYEQYF.

The chain combines TRBV2 with TRBJ2-5, with a tentative D call TRBD1 (6 bases). This CDR3 contains 13 residues. Germline loops: CDR1 SNHLY, CDR2 FYNNEI. Trimming took off 5 bases at V and 2 bases at J, with 9 bases between the two ends. The CDR3 DNA reads as TGTGCCAGCAGTCCAGGGGCACAAGAGACCCAGTACTTC. As protein: CASSPGAQETQYF.

This chain connects TRBV9 to TRBJ2-2; tentative D call: TRBD2 (6 bases). CDR1 and CDR2 from the germline V gene are SGDLS and YYNGEE. CDR3 length equals 14 residues. With 4 bases removed from V and 5 bases from J, the gap between germline ends came to 12 bases. The CDR3 sequence is CASSSSADTGELFF. The CDR3 coding sequence is TGTGCCAGCAGCTCTAGCGCGGATACCGGGGAGCTGTTTTTT. Supplemented by reference TRBV9 and TRBJ2-2, the full variable domain reads DSGVTQTPKHLITATGQRVTLRCSPRSGDLSVYWYQQSLDQGLQFLIQYYNGEERAKGNILERFSAQQFPDLHSELNLSSLELGDSALYFCASSSSADTGELFFGEGSRLTVL.

The chain recombines TRBV7-8 with TRBJ2-5; D is possibly TRBD2 (6 bases). There are 13 residues in the CDR3. Looked up from germline, CDR1 is SGHVS and CDR2 is FQNEAQ. V was clipped by 5 bases and J by 2 bases, with 9 bases between them. The CDR3 loop reads CASSRGLQETQYF. CDR3 bases: TGTGCCAGCAGCAGGGGACTTCAAGAGACCCAGTACTTC. The full variable domain, completed using reference TRBV7-8 and TRBJ2-5, is GAGVSQSPRYKVAKRGQDVALRCDPISGHVSLFWYQQALGQGPEFLTYFQNEAQLDKSGLPSDRFFAERPEGSVSTLKIQRTQQEDSAVYLCASSRGLQETQYFGPGTRLLVL.

For this clone: One junction end does not reproduce the germline sequence, and a read error may be involved. CDR3 sequence reads: CASNLVWAGGNQPQHF. CDR3 sequence (DNA): TGTGCCAGCAACTTAGTTTGGGCAGGGGGCAATCAGCCCCAGCATTTT. The V call is TRBV7-8, the J call TRBJ1-5; D is perhaps TRBD1 (6 bases). The CDR3 runs to 16 residues. Looked up from germline, CDR1 is SGHVS and CDR2 is FQNEAQ.

V and J are TRBV7-6 and TRBJ2-3; D may be TRBD2 (5 bases). CDR3 length: 17 amino acids. The V end was cut by 5 bases, the J end by 0 bases, with 18 bases between. Per germline, CDR1 SGHVS and CDR2 FNYEAQ. CDR3 sequence: CASSLYFGEKSTDTQYF. DNA of the CDR3: TGTGCCAGCAGCCTTTATTTCGGGGAAAAGAGCACAGATACGCAGTATTTT. Drawing the rest from reference TRBV7-6 and TRBJ2-3, the complete variable domain is GAGVSQSPRYKVTKRGQDVALRCDPISGHVSLYWYRQALGQGPEFLTYFNYEAQQDKSGLPNDRFSAERPEGSISTLTIQRTEQRDSAMYRCASSLYFGEKSTDTQYFGPGTRLTVL.

This clone was observed once. The chain carries TRBV6-6 and TRBJ2-7; 8 positions agree with TRBD2. CDR3 length: 13 residues. V was clipped by 6 bases and J by 5 bases; unmatched bases: 6. Looked up from germline, CDR1 is MNHNY and CDR2 is SVGAGI (reference sequence). The CDR3 here is CASRGTSVHEQYF. CDR3 nucleotide sequence: TGTGCCAGCAGGGGGACTAGTGTGCACGAGCAGTACTTC.

The chain links TRBV27 to TRBJ1-6, with 7 nucleotides matching TRBD1. The length of the CDR3 is 14 residues. The J segment lost 10 bases and the V segment lost 5 bases, leaving 8 bases of the junction unmatched. Germline assignment: CDR1 MNHEY and CDR2 SMNVEV (reference sequence). The CDR3 nucleotides read TGTGCCAGCAGTCCAACAGGGGTACGGTCACCCCTCCACTTT. It specifies CASSPTGVRSPLHF.

The table lists this clone with a count of one. The chain couples TRBV28 to TRBJ2-2; 8 nucleotides line up with TRBD1. The V and J ends lost 8 bases and 1 base, in that order; junction bases with no gene match: 9. CDR1 is MDHEN, CDR2 SYDVKM, per germline. The CDR3 runs to 16 residues. In DNA form, the CDR3 reads TGTGCCAGCGTATTGGACAGGGCGGGGAACACCGGGGAGCTGTTTTTT. Translating it yields CASVLDRAGNTGELFF.